This TCR beta chain was recorded in a study of shared clonotypes between healthy human individuals (dated by TCRdb to about 2020). As for the study more broadly: The cohort comprised a couple of women and three men aged 18 to 49 years. For each donor, CD4 naive and CD4 memory were each run on three plates, CD8 naive on two plates, and CD8 memory on one plate. To estimate repertoire size and how much clonotypes are shared between individuals, the study performed deep sequencing of blood TCR repertoires from roughly five healthy adults. To increase sequencing depth and limit assay-specific biases, different laboratories used diverse techniques to prepare libraries and sequence TCR repertoires. Each donor's leukapheresis produced roughly between about 0.8 and 8.9 billion PBMCs. The study at large found these results: Larger estimated clonotype richness was generally found for naive subsets than for memory subsets. Based on pairwise subsampling, the degree of clonotype sharing among donors was expected to be affected by sequencing depth. Compared with non-shared clonotypes, clonotypes shared by all four sorted-subset donors had higher generation probabilities. Rarefaction of sorted-subset datasets indicated incomplete sequencing despite the large sequencing depth. When a handful of donors were compared, the shared fraction of clonotypes was around 5% for naive CD4, over 3% for naive CD8, 2.3% for memory CD4, and around 0.37% for memory CD8. Sampling was restricted to blood, and TCR repertoires in tissues likely differ from the TCR repertoires found in blood. Because the study included a small number of donors, the genetic and exposure-history diversity represented was limited.

Healthy HIV-negative adults with no recently reported acute infections or vaccinations were included as donors. All donors were Caucasian adults living in Nashville, Tennessee, USA. CD4+ T cells were enriched by magnetic negative selection; naive cells were then positively selected on CD45RA, and the negative fraction formed the memory subset. After blood collection by leukapheresis, PBMCs were isolated using Ficoll-Histopaque density gradient centrifugation and then cryopreserved in the vapor phase of liquid nitrogen. Purity and quantity of every magnetically sorted T cell population were checked by analytical flow cytometry. Genomic DNA was isolated from each sorted fraction and quantified by UV absorbance on a Nanodrop 2000c. Using the deep immunoSEQ assay, multiplex PCR amplified TCR CDR3 regions from genomic DNA. For each cell subset, the extracted genomic DNA was distributed evenly across all wells of several immunoSEQ 96-well plates, and each plate served as one replicate. Each replicate PCR for sorted subsets received around 200 ng genomic DNA, equal to roughly 30,000 T cell genomes. The purified libraries were quantified using a Qubit 3.0 fluorometer, sized with a Bioanalyzer 2100, and then quantified again using the KAPA Library Quantification kit. A separate single-read 150-cycle Illumina NextSeq 550 flow cell was used to sequence each immunoSEQ 96-well plate. In the source study's methods: The immunoSEQ output contained only junctional sequences without quality scores, so filtering could not match that applied to full-length reads. To assign V/J genes and CDR3, sequences were annotated using PyIR, a Python wrapper for IgBLAST v1.9, with IMGT germline references. Any read was removed if the V/J assignment was weak (E-value above 1e-6), the CDR3 was missing, or the read contained stop codons, out-of-frame junctions, or ambiguous translated residues. V3J clonotypes were defined as sequences sharing the same inferred V gene, J gene, and CDR3 amino acid sequence. To compute the percentage overlap between repertoires, the number of shared unique clonotypes was divided by the size of the smaller repertoire. Repertoire richness was assessed with RTK rarefaction, the Chao1 estimator, and Recon v2.1 estimates of unobserved clonotypes. OLGA was used to compute generation probabilities for all TCRbeta clonotypes that the gDNA method yielded from a few donors. TCRdb retrieved this table from immuneACCESS and kept in-frame rearrangements only. Not all clones are present; in checked studies, unresolved V genes account for under half, and no reason is known for the remainder. For V, J and clone size, that table is used; D and trimming come from the DNA. In all, the sample holds some 2,400,000 clones, and around 95% of those were seen once. The leading ten clones occupy around 0.13% of the sample.

On this clone itself: Its antigen is currently not known. No much larger clone is present one base from it, and per-base qualities are unavailable.

The sample consisted of naive CD4+ T cells sorted from blood. The cell subset or site label, as the study defines it: CD45RA+ positively selected. The sequence derives from a man aged 18 to 35 in good health.

The CDR3 region reads CASSLEASGRAQTQYF. The DNA sequence is TGCGCCAGCAGCTTGGAGGCTAGCGGGAGGGCTCAGACCCAGTACTTC. The chain employs TRBV5-1 and TRBJ2-5; TRBD2 fits 12 bases in the junction. The CDR3 goes from the cysteine to the phenylalanine over 16 residues. Kept here is only the CDR3 DNA, which spans 48 bases and is read in frame from base 1. After removal of 0 bases from V and 6 bases from J, the junction retains 6 bases not matched to a gene. Sequences SGHRS (CDR1) and YFSETQ (CDR2) are obtained from the germline V gene.